A single sample gave rise to the 32 T cell receptor beta chains below, sequenced in a study of cytomegalovirus exposure and HLA in healthy donors. It was with 60 Vbeta and 13 Jbeta primers that the PCR ran. Repertoires were generated with immunoSEQ multiplex PCR, while TCRdb's copy carries only in-frame clones and drops some. The profile shows about 160,000 clones, 70% to 90% of them singletons. Material for sequencing was PBMCs. These receptor sequences come from a man aged 18 to 29 in good health and CMV-seropositive.

The J gene is TRBJ1-5, the V gene TRBV10-3; the match to TRBD1 covers 7 bases. The germline gives CDR1 ENHRY, CDR2 SYGVKD. The CDR3 spans 17 residues. V lost 5 bases and J lost 3; bases outside the gene matches: 13. The CDR3 here is CAISNPKKGANNQPQHF. The CDR3 nucleotides read TGTGCCATCAGTAATCCCAAAAAGGGGGCAAACAATCAGCCCCAGCATTTT.

The V and J genes are TRBV15 and TRBJ1-6; 9 bases are a match to TRBD1. Trimming at V came to 5 bases and at J to 9 bases, leaving 8 bases not matched to a gene. The CDR3 sequence is 15 residues long. Germline assignment: CDR1 LNHNV and CDR2 YYDKDF (reference sequence). The CDR3 region has the DNA TGTGCCACCAGCGTCTCGACAGGGGGTATTTCACCCCTCCACTTT. It encodes CATSVSTGGISPLHF.

The chain carries TRBV5-1 and TRBJ2-1; maybe TRBD2 (6 bases). V dropped 0 bases and J dropped 9 bases, with 7 bases sitting between them. There are 12 residues in the CDR3. Germline values: CDR1 SGHRS, CDR2 YFSETQ. The CDR3 is CASSLDGGEQFF. CDR3 nucleotide sequence: TGCGCCAGCAGCTTGGACGGGGGTGAGCAGTTCTTC.

The chain recombines TRBV4-1 with TRBJ1-1; D is perhaps TRBD1 (5 bases). CDR1 and CDR2 (germline): MGHRA, YSYEKL. V lost 1 base, J lost 3 bases, and 9 bases lay in between. The CDR3 runs 14 residues. The CDR3 spells CASSQADTYTEAFF. CDR3 DNA sequence: TGCGCCAGCAGCCAAGCGGACACCTACACTGAAGCTTTCTTT.

The rearrangement links TRBV18 to TRBJ2-3; TRBD2 matches at 10 bases. V shed 0 bases and J 1 base; nucleotides not matched to a gene: 1. The CDR3 covers 16 residues. Looked up from germline, CDR1 is KGHSH and CDR2 is LQKENI. CDR3 sequence (DNA): TGTGCCAGCTCACCACCGGGACTAGCGCGCACAGATACGCAGTATTTT. It is translated as CASSPPGLARTDTQYF.

This rearrangement joins TRBV2 to TRBJ2-6; no clear D. The germline gives CDR1 SNHLY, CDR2 FYNNEI. Trimming cost V 4 bases and J 4 bases, with 5 bases left between them. The CDR3 has 13 amino acids. CDR3: CASSVEGANVLTF. The DNA of the CDR3 is TGTGCCAGCAGTGTGGAGGGGGCCAACGTCCTGACTTTC.

The genes are TRBV4-3 and TRBJ2-7; the D gene is possibly TRBD1 (5 bases). Germline V CDR1 and CDR2: LGHNA, YSLEER. The CDR3 totals 14 residues. V lost 4 bases, J lost 2 bases, and 12 bases lay in between. The DNA for the CDR3 is TGCGCCAGCAGCCGGGGCCAAGCTGCCTACGAGCAGTACTTC. It is translated as CASSRGQAAYEQYF.

The chain uses TRBV19 and TRBJ2-7; weak D call: TRBD1 (7 bases). V lost 3 bases and J 4 bases, leaving 13 bases between the germline ends. From germline, CDR1 is LNHDA and CDR2 SQIVND (reference sequence). This CDR3 has 14 amino acids. CDR3 bases: TGTGCCAGTAGTATCGGAGGGGGCGGGTACGAGCAGTACTTC. Amino acids: CASSIGGGGYEQYF.

The gene calls are TRBV7-6 and TRBJ2-3; TRBD2 aligns across 11 bases. The CDR3 spans 16 residues. Trimming at V came to 4 bases and at J to 0 bases, leaving 3 bases not matched to a gene. CDR1 and CDR2 (germline): SGHVS, FNYEAQ. The CDR3 protein is CASSSIAGGSTDTQYF. The CDR3 DNA reads as TGTGCCAGCAGCTCCATAGCGGGGGGGAGCACAGATACGCAGTATTTT.

Worth noting for this clone: Germline and junction disagree at one end, which may indicate a read error. This chain links TRBV2 with TRBJ2-6; a weak D match, TRBD1 (5 bases). Germline CDR1 reads SNHLY; CDR2 reads FYNNEI. The CDR3 runs to 15 residues. CDR3 loop: CASSIGPSGANGLTF. The CDR3 DNA sequence: TGTGCCAGCAGTATAGGGCCCTCTGGGGCCAACGGCCTGACTTTC. The complete variable domain, with remaining parts taken from reference TRBV2 and TRBJ2-6, reads EPEVTQTPSHQVTQMGQEVILRCVPISNHLYFYWYRQILGQKVEFLVSFYNNEISEKSEIFDDQFSVERPDGSNFTLKIRSTKLEDSAMYFCASSIGPSGANGLTFGAGSRLTVL.

The chain carries TRBV6-4 and TRBJ1-1; D gene uncertain. The V gene's germline CDR1 is MRHNA and CDR2 SNTAGT. The CDR3 length is 15 residues. V was clipped by 0 bases and J by 0 bases, with 8 bases between them. CDR3 loop: CASSDSSRMNTEAFF. The CDR3 region has the DNA TGTGCCAGCAGTGACTCGAGTCGCATGAACACTGAAGCTTTCTTT.

This clone has only a few counts. The V gene is TRBV18, the J gene TRBJ1-6; no reliable D call. V was pared by 3 bases and J by 8 bases, with 8 bases between. Germline assignment: CDR1 KGHSH and CDR2 LQKENI. This CDR3 contains 13 residues. DNA for the CDR3: TGTGCCAGCTCACCGCAAACGGATTCACCCCTCCACTTT. It translates to CASSPQTDSPLHF.

This clone has a handful of counts. Other DNA sequences in this sample translate to the same CDR3. CDR3 DNA sequence: TGTGCCAGCAGCTCCCTAAGATATTCCTACGAGCAGTACTTC. Protein product: CASSSLRYSYEQYF. The rearrangement uses TRBV11-2 and TRBJ2-7; D call uncertain. The V end lost 4 bases, the J end lost 1 base, and 11 bases lay between the germline ends. The CDR3 is 14 amino acids. The germline V gene has CDR1 SGHAT and CDR2 FQNNGV.

The V gene is TRBV6-1, the J gene TRBJ1-5; 7 bases fit TRBD1. The CDR3 has 12 residues. The V gene end was trimmed by 11 bases and the J gene end by 4 bases; junction bases not matched to a gene: 5. Germline CDR1 is MNHNS and CDR2 is SASEGT. The CDR3 DNA is TGTGCCGGACAGGTCGGTAATCAGCCCCAGCATTTT. This gives the protein CAGQVGNQPQHF.

The chain combines TRBV9 with TRBJ2-1; tentatively, D is TRBD2 (5 bases). V dropped 0 bases and J dropped 6 bases, with 10 bases sitting between them. This CDR3 has 14 residues. Looked up from germline, CDR1 is SGDLS and CDR2 is YYNGEE. CDR3 sequence reads: CASSVAAGRNEQFF. The CDR3 DNA reads as TGTGCCAGCAGCGTAGCGGCGGGTCGCAATGAGCAGTTCTTC.

This sequence joins TRBV9 and TRBJ2-7, with 8 bases matching TRBD1. Germline values: CDR1 SGDLS, CDR2 YYNGEE. V trimming: 4 bases; J trimming: 6 bases; junction bases outside the gene matches: 9. The CDR3 runs to 14 residues. The CDR3 loop is CASSLYGQGTEQYF. Written as DNA, the CDR3 is TGTGCCAGCAGCTTATACGGACAGGGTACCGAGCAGTACTTC.

The rearrangement uses TRBV5-6 and TRBJ1-1; 11 nucleotides line up with TRBD1. V shed 3 bases and J 4 bases; nucleotides not matched to a gene: 2. The CDR3 has 14 amino acids. Germline V gives CDR1 SGHDT, CDR2 YYEEEE. For the CDR3, the DNA is TGTGCCAGCAGCTCAGGGACAGGGGGCACTGAAGCTTTCTTT. It encodes CASSSGTGGTEAFF. Looking up the rest from reference TRBV5-6 and TRBJ1-1 gives the full variable domain: DAGVTQSPTHLIKTRGQQVTLRCSPKSGHDTVSWYQQALGQGPQFIFQYYEEEERQRGNFPDRFSGHQFPNYSSELNVNALLLGDSALYLCASSSGTGGTEAFFGQGTRLTVV.

This clone has only a few counts. The chain is built from TRBV7-9 and TRBJ1-1; TRBD1 might be the D (5 bases). This CDR3 region has 17 residues. Per germline, CDR1 SEHNR and CDR2 FQNEAQ (reference sequence). V was clipped by 4 bases and J by 0 bases, with 18 bases between them. CDR3 region: CASSYLEGAPMNTEAFF. CDR3 DNA: TGTGCCAGCAGCTATTTAGAAGGGGCACCCATGAACACTGAAGCTTTCTTT.

V gene TRBV7-2 combines with J gene TRBJ1-4; 8 bases are a match to TRBD1. The ends lost 2 bases at V and 4 bases at J; junction bases unmatched: 3. Germline-derived CDR1 and CDR2 are SGHTA and FQGNSA. This CDR3 comprises 15 residues. CDR3 coding DNA: TGTGCCAGCAGCTTACAAACAGGGGGTAATGAAAAACTGTTTTTT. Translated, it gives CASSLQTGGNEKLFF.

This clone was observed many times. The CDR3 DNA sequence: TGTGCCAGCAGCCGGGAGGCAGCTCTTAATGAGCAGTTCTTC. Protein product: CASSREAALNEQFF. The chain joins TRBV11-2 to TRBJ2-1, with 7 bases that match TRBD2. This CDR3 has 14 amino acids. Per germline, CDR1 SGHAT and CDR2 FQNNGV. Unmatched junction bases numbered 8, after V lost 5 bases and J lost 7 bases. Filled out from reference TRBV11-2 and TRBJ2-1, the complete variable domain reads EAGVAQSPRYKIIEKRQSVAFWCNPISGHATLYWYQQILGQGPKLLIQFQNNGVVDDSQLPKDRFSAERLKGVDSTLKIQPAKLEDSAVYLCASSREAALNEQFFGPGTRLTVL.

The V gene is TRBV29-1, the J gene TRBJ1-3; a possible D gene is TRBD1 (6 bases). The CDR3 covers 15 residues. V lost 6 bases, J lost 0 bases, and 15 bases lay in between. The germline gives CDR1 SQVTM, CDR2 ANQGSEA. CDR3 DNA sequence: TGCAGCGTCGGGGGGGACACCTACTCTGGAAACACCATATATTTT. Protein: CSVGGDTYSGNTIYF.

The rearrangement uses TRBV13 and TRBJ1-1; TRBD1 might be the D (6 bases). The germline V and J ends were trimmed by 0 bases and 5 bases, with 10 bases remaining between them. The CDR3 extends over 14 amino acids. Germline V gives CDR1 PRHDT, CDR2 FYEKMQ (reference sequence). CDR3 residues: CASSLGRGGTEAFF. Here the CDR3 DNA reads TGTGCCAGCAGCTTAGGCAGGGGAGGGACTGAAGCTTTCTTT.

This chain joins TRBV4-1 and TRBJ1-5; tentative D call: TRBD1 (5 bases). V lost 1 base and J lost 4, with 17 bases in between. CDR3 length: 17 amino acids. CDR1 is MGHRA and CDR2 is YSYEKL in the germline V gene. CDR3 in DNA: TGCGCCAGCAGCCAAGTAGGTCGACAGACCAGTAATCAGCCCCAGCATTTT. It yields the protein CASSQVGRQTSNQPQHF.

The J gene is TRBJ1-3, the V gene TRBV7-2; possibly TRBD1 for D (5 bases). V was clipped by 5 bases and J by 2 bases, with 13 bases between them. This CDR3 spans 15 amino acids. Germline loops: CDR1 SGHTA, CDR2 FQGNSA. The CDR3 loop is CASSISGNPGNTIYF. The CDR3 DNA sequence: TGTGCCAGCAGCATATCAGGGAACCCTGGAAACACCATATATTTT.

The chain employs TRBV29-1 and TRBJ2-5; D possibly corresponds to TRBD2 (6 bases). The CDR3 has 13 amino acids. CDR1 is SQVTM and CDR2 is ANQGSEA in the germline V gene. Trimming removed 6 bases at V and 5 bases at J, with 16 bases between. The CDR3 reads CSVTRDSGETQYF. In DNA, the CDR3 is TGCAGCGTGACCCGGGACTCCGGGGAGACCCAGTACTTC.

V usage is TRBV7-2 and J usage is TRBJ1-2; 10 bases line up with TRBD1. The CDR3 loop spans 14 amino acids. Trimming took 0 bases from V and 7 from J; bases not matched to a gene: 2. Germline values: CDR1 SGHTA, CDR2 FQGNSA. DNA for the CDR3: TGTGCCAGCAGCTTAGCGGGGACAGGGGTTGGCTACACCTTC. The encoded protein is CASSLAGTGVGYTF. Full variable domain (rest looked up from reference TRBV7-2 and TRBJ1-2): GAGVSQSPSNKVTEKGKDVELRCDPISGHTALYWYRQSLGQGLEFLIYFQGNSAPDKSGLPSDRFSAERTGGSVSTLTIQRTQQEDSAVYLCASSLAGTGVGYTFGSGTRLTVV.

This rearrangement joins TRBV19 to TRBJ1-1, with D perhaps TRBD1 (5 bases). The CDR3 loop spans 12 amino acids. The germline V and J ends were trimmed by 7 bases and 4 bases, with 10 bases remaining between them. Germline CDR1 and CDR2: LNHDA and SQIVND (reference sequence). CDR3 amino acids: CASIRGVTEAFF. The DNA for the CDR3 is TGTGCCAGTATCCGGGGGGTCACTGAAGCTTTCTTT.

The J gene is TRBJ1-1, the V gene TRBV29-1; D unclear. The CDR3 length is 12 residues. V gave up 0 bases and J gave up 6 bases, with 8 bases separating them. Germline CDR1 and CDR2: SQVTM and ANQGSEA. The CDR3 loop is CSVEDLGAEAFF. The CDR3 DNA is TGCAGCGTTGAAGATCTAGGTGCTGAAGCTTTCTTT.

This chain uses TRBV2 with TRBJ2-7; D may be TRBD2 (6 bases). CDR1 is SNHLY, CDR2 FYNNEI, per germline. Trimming stripped 3 bases from V and 7 bases from J, with 13 bases between. The CDR3 loop spans 13 amino acids. CDR3 region: CASSDHLEGEQYF. The DNA for the CDR3 is TGTGCCAGCAGTGACCATTTGGAGGGGGAGCAGTACTTC.

V is TRBV15 and J is TRBJ1-1; D is unclear. V dropped 0 bases and J dropped 1 base, with 6 bases sitting between them. Germline loops: CDR1 LNHNV, CDR2 YYDKDF (reference sequence). The CDR3 extends over 14 amino acids. The chain's CDR3 is CATSRDRWNTEAFF. The CDR3 DNA reads as TGTGCCACCAGCAGAGACAGGTGGAACACTGAAGCTTTCTTT.

A single count supports this clone. This chain joins TRBV19 and TRBJ2-2; 9 nucleotides match TRBD1. The trim removed 5 bases at V and 4 bases at J, leaving 8 bases unmatched. The CDR3 contains 16 residues. Germline CDR1 is LNHDA and CDR2 is SQIVND (reference sequence). CDR3 DNA: TGTGCCAGTAGTGACTTTGACAGGGGGGGCACCGGGGAGCTGTTTTTT. It encodes CASSDFDRGGTGELFF.

The chain couples TRBV29-1 to TRBJ2-1; 9 bases line up with TRBD2. Germline CDR1 reads SQVTM; CDR2 reads ANQGSEA. J was trimmed by 8 bases and V by 0 bases; bases with no gene match: 8. CDR3 length: 15 residues. CDR3 nucleotides: TGCAGCGTTGAAGATGGACAGCGGGGGGTTCATGAGCAGTTCTTC. Its translation is CSVEDGQRGVHEQFF.